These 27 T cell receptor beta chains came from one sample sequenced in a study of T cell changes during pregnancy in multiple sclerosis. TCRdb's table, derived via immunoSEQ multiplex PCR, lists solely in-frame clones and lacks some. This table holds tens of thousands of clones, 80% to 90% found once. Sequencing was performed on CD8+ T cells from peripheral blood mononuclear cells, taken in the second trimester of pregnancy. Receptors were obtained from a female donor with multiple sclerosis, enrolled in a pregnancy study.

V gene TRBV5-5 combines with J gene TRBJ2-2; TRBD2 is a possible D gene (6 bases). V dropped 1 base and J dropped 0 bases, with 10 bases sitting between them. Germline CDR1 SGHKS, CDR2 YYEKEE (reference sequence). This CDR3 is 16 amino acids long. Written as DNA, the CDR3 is TGTGCCAGCAGCTTGCAGAGACTAGCGAACACCGGGGAGCTGTTTTTT. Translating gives CASSLQRLANTGELFF.

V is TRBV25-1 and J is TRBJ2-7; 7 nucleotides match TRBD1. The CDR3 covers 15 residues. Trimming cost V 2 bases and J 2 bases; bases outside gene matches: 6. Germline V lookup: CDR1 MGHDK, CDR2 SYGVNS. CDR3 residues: CASSEDVTGTYEQYF. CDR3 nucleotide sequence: TGTGCCAGCAGTGAAGATGTGACAGGGACCTACGAGCAGTACTTC.

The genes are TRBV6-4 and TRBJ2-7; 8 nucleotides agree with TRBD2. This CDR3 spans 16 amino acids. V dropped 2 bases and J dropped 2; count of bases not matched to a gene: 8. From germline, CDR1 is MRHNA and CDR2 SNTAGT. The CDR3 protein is CASSDEGGLVTYEQYF. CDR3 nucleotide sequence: TGTGCCAGCAGTGACGAAGGGGGACTAGTTACCTACGAGCAGTACTTC.

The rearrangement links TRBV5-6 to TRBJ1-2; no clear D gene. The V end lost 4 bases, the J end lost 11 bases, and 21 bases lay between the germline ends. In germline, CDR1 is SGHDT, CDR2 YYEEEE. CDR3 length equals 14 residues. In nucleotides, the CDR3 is TGTGCCAGCAGCCCGGGTGTAGGACTGTACGCTTACACCTTC. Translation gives CASSPGVGLYAYTF. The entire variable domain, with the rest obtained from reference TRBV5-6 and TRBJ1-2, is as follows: DAGVTQSPTHLIKTRGQQVTLRCSPKSGHDTVSWYQQALGQGPQFIFQYYEEEERQRGNFPDRFSGHQFPNYSSELNVNALLLGDSALYLCASSPGVGLYAYTFGSGTRLTVV.

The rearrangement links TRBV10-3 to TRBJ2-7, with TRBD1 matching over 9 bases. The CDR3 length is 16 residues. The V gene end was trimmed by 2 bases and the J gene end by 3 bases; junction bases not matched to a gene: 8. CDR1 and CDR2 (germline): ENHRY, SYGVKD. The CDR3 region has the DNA TGTGCCATCAGTGAGGCACAGGGGGCGACGGGCTACGAGCAGTACTTC. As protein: CAISEAQGATGYEQYF.

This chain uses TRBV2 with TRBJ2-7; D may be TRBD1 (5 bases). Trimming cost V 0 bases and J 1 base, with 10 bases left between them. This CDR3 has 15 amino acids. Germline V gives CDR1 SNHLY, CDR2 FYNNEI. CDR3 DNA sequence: TGTGCCAGCAGTGAAGCGGCAGGGAATTCCTACGAGCAGTACTTC. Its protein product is CASSEAAGNSYEQYF.

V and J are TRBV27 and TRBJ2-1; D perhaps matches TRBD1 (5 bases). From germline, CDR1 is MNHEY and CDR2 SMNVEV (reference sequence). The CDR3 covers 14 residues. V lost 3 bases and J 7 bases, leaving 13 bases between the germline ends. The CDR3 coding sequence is TGTGCCAGCAGTTTTTTGGGGCTGGGGAATGAGCAGTTCTTC. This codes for CASSFLGLGNEQFF.

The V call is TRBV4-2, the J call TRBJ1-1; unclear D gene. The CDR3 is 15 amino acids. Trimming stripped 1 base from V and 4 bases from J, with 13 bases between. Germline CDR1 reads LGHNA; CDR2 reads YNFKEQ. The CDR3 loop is CASSQVDWMSTEAFF. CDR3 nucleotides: TGTGCCAGCAGCCAAGTTGACTGGATGAGCACTGAAGCTTTCTTT.

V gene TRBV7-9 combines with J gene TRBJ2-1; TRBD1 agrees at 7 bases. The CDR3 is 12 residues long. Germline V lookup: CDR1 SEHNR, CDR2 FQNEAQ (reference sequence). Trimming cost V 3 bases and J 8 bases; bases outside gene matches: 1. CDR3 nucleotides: TGTGCCAGCAGCTTGCAGGGGGATGAGCAGTTCTTC. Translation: CASSLQGDEQFF.

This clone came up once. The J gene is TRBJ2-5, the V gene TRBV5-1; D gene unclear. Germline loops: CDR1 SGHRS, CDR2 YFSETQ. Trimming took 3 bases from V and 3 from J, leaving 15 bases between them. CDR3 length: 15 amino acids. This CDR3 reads CASSSGESIEETQYF. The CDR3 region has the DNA TGCGCCAGCAGCTCCGGAGAGTCTATTGAAGAGACCCAGTACTTC.

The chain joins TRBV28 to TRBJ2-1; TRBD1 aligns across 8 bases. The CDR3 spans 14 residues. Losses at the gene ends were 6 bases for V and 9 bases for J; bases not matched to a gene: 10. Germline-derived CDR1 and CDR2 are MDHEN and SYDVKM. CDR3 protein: CASRSTGAPAEQFF. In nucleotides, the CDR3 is TGTGCCAGCAGGTCGACAGGGGCGCCCGCTGAGCAGTTCTTC.

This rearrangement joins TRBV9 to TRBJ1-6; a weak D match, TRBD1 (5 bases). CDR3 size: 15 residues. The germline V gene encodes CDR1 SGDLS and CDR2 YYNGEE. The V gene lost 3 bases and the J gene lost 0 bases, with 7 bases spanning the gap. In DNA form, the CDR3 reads TGTGCCAGCAGCGACGGGGGCTCCTATAATTCACCCCTCCACTTT. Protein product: CASSDGGSYNSPLHF.

In DNA, the CDR3 is TGCGCCAGCAGCTTGGCCGAGGCAGTCTATGGCTACACCTTC. Its protein is CASSLAEAVYGYTF. The chain has TRBV5-1 and TRBJ1-2, with D uncertain. V lost 0 bases and J 4 bases, leaving 10 bases between the germline ends. Germline V gene lookup returns CDR1 SGHRS and CDR2 YFSETQ. The CDR3 consists of 14 residues.

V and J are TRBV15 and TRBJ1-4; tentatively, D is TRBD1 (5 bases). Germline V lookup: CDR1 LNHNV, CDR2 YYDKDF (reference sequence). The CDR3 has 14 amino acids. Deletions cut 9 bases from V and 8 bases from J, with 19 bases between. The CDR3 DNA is TGTGCCACGCAGGGTCCTATGGGGATGGAAAAACTGTTTTTT. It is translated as CATQGPMGMEKLFF. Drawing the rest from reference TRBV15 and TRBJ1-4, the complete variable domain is DAMVIQNPRYQVTQFGKPVTLSCSQTLNHNVMYWYQQKSSQAPKLLFHYYDKDFNNEADTPDNFQSRRPNTSFCFLDIRSPGLGDTAMYLCATQGPMGMEKLFFGSGTQLSVL.

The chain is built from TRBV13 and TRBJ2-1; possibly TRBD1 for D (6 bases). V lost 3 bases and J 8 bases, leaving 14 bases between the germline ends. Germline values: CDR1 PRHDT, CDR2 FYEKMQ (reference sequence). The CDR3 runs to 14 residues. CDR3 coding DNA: TGTGCCAGCAGCTTCCGGGACAAACTCGATGAGCAGTTCTTC. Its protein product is CASSFRDKLDEQFF. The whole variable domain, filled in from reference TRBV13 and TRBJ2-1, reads AAGVIQSPRHLIKEKRETATLKCYPIPRHDTVYWYQQGPGQDPQFLISFYEKMQSDKGSIPDRFSAQQFSDYHSELNMSSLELGDSALYFCASSFRDKLDEQFFGPGTRLTVL.

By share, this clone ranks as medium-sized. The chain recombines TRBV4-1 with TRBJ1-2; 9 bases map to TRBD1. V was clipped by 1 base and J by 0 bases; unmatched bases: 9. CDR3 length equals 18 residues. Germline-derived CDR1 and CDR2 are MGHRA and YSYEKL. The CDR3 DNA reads TGCGCCAGCAGCCAAGGGAGGACAGGGGAGTCTGCTAACTATGGCTACACCTTC. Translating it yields CASSQGRTGESANYGYTF.

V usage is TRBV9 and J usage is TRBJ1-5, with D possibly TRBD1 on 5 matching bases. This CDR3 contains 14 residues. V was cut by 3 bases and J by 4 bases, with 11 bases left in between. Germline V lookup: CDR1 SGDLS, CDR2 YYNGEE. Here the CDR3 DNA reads TGTGCCAGCAGCGCTTCGGGGGGGAATCAGCCCCAGCATTTT. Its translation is CASSASGGNQPQHF.

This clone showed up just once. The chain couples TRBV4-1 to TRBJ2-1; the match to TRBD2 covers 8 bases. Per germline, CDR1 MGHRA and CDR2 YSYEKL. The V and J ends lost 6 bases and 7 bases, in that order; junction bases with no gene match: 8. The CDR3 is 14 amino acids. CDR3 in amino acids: CASSLPLAANEQFF. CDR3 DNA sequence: TGCGCCAGCAGTCTTCCACTAGCGGCTAATGAGCAGTTCTTC.

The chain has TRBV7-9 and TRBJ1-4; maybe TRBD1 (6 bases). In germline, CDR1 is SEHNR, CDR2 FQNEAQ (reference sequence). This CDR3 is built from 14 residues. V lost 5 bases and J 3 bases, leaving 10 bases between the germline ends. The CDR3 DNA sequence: TGTGCCAGCAGCCTCGACAGGTCTAATGAAAAACTGTTTTTT. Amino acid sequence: CASSLDRSNEKLFF.

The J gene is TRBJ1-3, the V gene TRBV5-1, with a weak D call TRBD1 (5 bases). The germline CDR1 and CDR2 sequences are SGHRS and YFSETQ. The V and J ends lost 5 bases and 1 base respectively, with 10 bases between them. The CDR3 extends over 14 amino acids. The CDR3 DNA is TGCGCCAGCAGAGGGGCCTCTTCTGGAAACACCATATATTTT. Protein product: CASRGASSGNTIYF.

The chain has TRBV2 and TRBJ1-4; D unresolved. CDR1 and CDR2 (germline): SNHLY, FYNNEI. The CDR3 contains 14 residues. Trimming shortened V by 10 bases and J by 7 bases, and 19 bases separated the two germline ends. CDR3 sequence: CATRVGSGIEKLFF. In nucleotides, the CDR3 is TGTGCCACCCGGGTGGGGAGCGGGATTGAAAAACTGTTTTTT.

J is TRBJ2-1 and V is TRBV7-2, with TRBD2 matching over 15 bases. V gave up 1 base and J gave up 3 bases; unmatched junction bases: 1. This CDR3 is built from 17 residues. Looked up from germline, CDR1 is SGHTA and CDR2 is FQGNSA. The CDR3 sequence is CASSLGGLAGGYNEQFF. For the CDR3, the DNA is TGTGCCAGCAGCTTAGGGGGACTAGCGGGGGGCTACAATGAGCAGTTCTTC.

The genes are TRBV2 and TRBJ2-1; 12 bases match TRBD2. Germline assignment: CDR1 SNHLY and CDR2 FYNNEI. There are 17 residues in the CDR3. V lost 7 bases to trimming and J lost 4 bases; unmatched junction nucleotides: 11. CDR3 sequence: CASTGTSGWVYYNEQFF. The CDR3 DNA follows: TGTGCCAGCACAGGGACTAGCGGGTGGGTTTATTACAATGAGCAGTTCTTC.

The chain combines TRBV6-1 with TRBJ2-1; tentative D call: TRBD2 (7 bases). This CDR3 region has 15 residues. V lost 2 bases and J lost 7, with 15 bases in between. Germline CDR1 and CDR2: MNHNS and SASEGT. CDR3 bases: TGTGCCAGCAGTGAAAAGCAGGAGGGGGGGAATGAGCAGTTCTTC. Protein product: CASSEKQEGGNEQFF.

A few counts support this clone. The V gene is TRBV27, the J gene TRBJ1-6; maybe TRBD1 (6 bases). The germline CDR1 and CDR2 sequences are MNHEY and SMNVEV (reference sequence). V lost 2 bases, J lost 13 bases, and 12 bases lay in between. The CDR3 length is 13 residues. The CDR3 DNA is TGTGCCAGCAGTTTAGGGGGCACCCTTCCCCTCCACTTT. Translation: CASSLGGTLPLHF.

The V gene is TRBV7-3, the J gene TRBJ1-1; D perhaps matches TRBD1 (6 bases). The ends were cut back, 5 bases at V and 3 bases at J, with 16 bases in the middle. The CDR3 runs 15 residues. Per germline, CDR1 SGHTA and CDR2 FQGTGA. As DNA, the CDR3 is TGTGCCAGCAGCAACACAGGGAGCCGTGACACTGAAGCTTTCTTT. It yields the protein CASSNTGSRDTEAFF.

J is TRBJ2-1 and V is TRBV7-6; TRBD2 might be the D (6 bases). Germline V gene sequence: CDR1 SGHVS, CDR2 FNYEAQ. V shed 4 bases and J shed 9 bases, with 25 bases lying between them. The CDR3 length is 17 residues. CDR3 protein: CASSSDQTGLSRGEQFF. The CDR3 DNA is TGTGCCAGCAGCTCGGATCAAACGGGACTCTCCCGCGGTGAGCAGTTCTTC.